A selection of T cell receptor beta chains follows, all from one sample in a study of cytomegalovirus exposure and HLA in healthy donors. TCRdb keeps only in-frame clones here, not all; method: immunoSEQ multiplex PCR. In the table there are about 220,000 clones, 76% of which are singletons. Sequenced input: PBMCs. The receptors were gathered from a man aged 18 to 30 in good health and CMV-seronegative. The CDR3 runs from the conserved cysteine through the conserved F or W. Each record gives: J gene, D gene, CDR3 length, V gene, clone size, CDR3 protein, CDR3 DNA. A D gene is named only where the DNA matches it firmly. Rows may omit the clone size; those that give it use once, few, many or a size class.

>TRBJ2-7|-|15|TRBV4-1|few
CASSQGATATYEQYF
TGCGCCAGCAGCCAAGGAGCCACAGCTACCTACGAGCAGTACTTC
>TRBJ2-1|-|14|TRBV4-1|-
CASSQGRVGNEQFF
TGCGCCAGCAGCCAAGGGCGGGTAGGCAATGAGCAGTTCTTC
>TRBJ2-7|TRBD1|13|TRBV5-8|-
CASSSDRAYEQYF
TGTGCCAGCAGCTCCGACAGGGCCTACGAGCAGTACTTC
>TRBJ2-1|TRBD2|14|TRBV7-2|-
CASSASGSSNEQFF
TGTGCCAGCAGCGCTAGCGGGAGTAGCAATGAGCAGTTCTTC
>TRBJ2-6|-|18|TRBV28|few
CASKSGGGVLSGANVLTF
TGTGCCAGCAAGTCAGGAGGGGGCGTATTGTCTGGGGCCAACGTCCTGACTTTC
>TRBJ2-7|TRBD1|15|TRBV11-1|-
CASSPTGTGEHEQYF
TGTGCCAGCAGCCCCACCGGGACAGGGGAGCACGAGCAGTACTTC
>TRBJ1-2|TRBD1|13|TRBV6-5|-
CASSRTGAGGYTF
TGTGCCAGCAGTCGGACAGGGGCAGGCGGCTACACCTTC
>TRBJ1-4|-|13|TRBV6-5|-
CASTGHVNEKLFF
TGTGCCAGCACCGGACACGTTAATGAAAAACTGTTTTTT
>TRBJ2-7|TRBD2|16|TRBV5-4|few
CASSQVPTSGNYEQYF
TGTGCCAGCAGCCAAGTGCCGACTAGCGGTAACTACGAGCAGTACTTC
>TRBJ2-3|TRBD2|15|TRBV15|-
CATSRGGGFADTQYF
TGTGCCACCAGCAGAGGGGGGGGATTCGCAGATACGCAGTATTTT
>TRBJ2-7|TRBD2|15|TRBV7-9|-
CASSPRSGTFYEQYF
TGTGCCAGCAGCCCCCGGAGCGGGACCTTTTACGAGCAGTACTTC
>TRBJ1-1|-|14|TRBV25-1|-
CASSEAGTIYKAFF
TGTGCCAGCAGTGAAGCCGGGACAATTTATAAAGCTTTCTTT
>TRBJ2-7|-|14|TRBV7-9|-
CASSPRQKTYEQYF
TGTGCCAGCAGCCCCCGACAGAAGACCTACGAGCAGTACTTC
>TRBJ1-4|TRBD1|15|TRBV7-9|-
CASSLAGTGGEKLFF
TGTGCCAGCAGCTTGGCCGGGACAGGAGGGGAAAAACTGTTTTTT
>TRBJ2-3|TRBD1|15|TRBV6-1|-
CASSEQGEKGDTQYF
TGTGCCAGCAGTGAACAGGGGGAGAAAGGGGATACGCAGTATTTT
>TRBJ1-3|-|18|TRBV25-1|-
CASSESYRQTYSGNTIYF
TGTGCCAGCAGTGAATCCTATCGCCAAACCTACTCTGGAAACACCATATATTTT
>TRBJ2-2|TRBD1|13|TRBV29-1|-
CSVDRLNTGELFF
TGCAGCGTGGACAGGCTGAACACCGGGGAGCTGTTTTTT
>TRBJ1-2|-|13|TRBV28|-
CASSLGGNYGYTF
TGTGCCAGCAGTCTCGGCGGGAACTATGGCTACACCTTC
>TRBJ1-3|TRBD1|16|TRBV7-8|-
CASSLGPQGVGNTIYF
TGTGCCAGCAGCTTAGGTCCACAGGGGGTTGGAAACACCATATATTTT
>TRBJ1-2|TRBD1|14|TRBV6-5|-
CASSYPGQGNVYTF
TGTGCCAGCAGTTACCCGGGACAGGGAAACGTCTACACCTTC
>TRBJ1-1|-|15|TRBV30|-
CAWSSYDRTNTEAFF
TGTGCCTGGAGTTCTTACGACAGGACGAACACTGAAGCTTTCTTT
>TRBJ2-3|TRBD1|14|TRBV7-9|-
CASSLGQGIDTQYF
TGTGCCAGCAGCTTAGGACAGGGGATAGATACGCAGTATTTT
>TRBJ2-7|-|14|TRBV2|-
CASSPSGTSYEQYF
TGTGCCAGCAGTCCCTCCGGGACATCCTACGAGCAGTACTTC
>TRBJ2-7|-|15|TRBV5-1|-
CASSLGVDSLGEQYF
TGCGCCAGCAGCTTAGGAGTGGACAGCCTGGGCGAGCAGTACTTC
>TRBJ1-2|-|12|TRBV30|-
CAWSGSGGGYTF
TGTGCCTGGAGTGGTTCCGGCGGGGGCTACACCTTC
>TRBJ1-1|TRBD1|15|TRBV5-4|-
CASSFYRGDRTEAFF
TGTGCCAGCAGCTTCTACAGGGGTGACAGGACTGAAGCTTTCTTT
>TRBJ2-1|TRBD2|16|TRBV27|-
CASSSGTKRTYNEQFF
TGTGCCAGCAGTTCGGGGACTAAAAGGACGTACAATGAGCAGTTCTTC
>TRBJ1-5|TRBD1|15|TRBV19|-
CASSFETGLNQPQHF
TGTGCCAGTAGCTTCGAGACAGGGCTCAATCAGCCCCAGCATTTT
>TRBJ1-1|-|12|TRBV2|once
CASRSLNTEAFF
TGTGCCAGCAGGTCCTTGAACACTGAAGCTTTCTTT
>TRBJ2-1|-|18|TRBV5-1|-
CASSEREDTVHWGNEQFF
TGCGCCAGCAGTGAGAGGGAGGACACGGTCCATTGGGGCAATGAGCAGTTCTTC
>TRBJ1-1|-|13|TRBV30|-
CAWSVQANTEAFF
TGTGCCTGGAGTGTACAGGCAAACACTGAAGCTTTCTTT
>TRBJ1-3|-|12|TRBV30|once
CAWTQSGNTIYF
TGTGCCTGGACCCAATCTGGAAACACCATATATTTT
>TRBJ1-2|TRBD1|13|TRBV29-1|-
CRVTDRGNYGYTF
TGCAGAGTTACCGACAGGGGCAACTATGGCTACACCTTC
>TRBJ2-1|TRBD1|17|TRBV5-1|-
CASSPRPRDRADNEQFF
TGCGCCAGCAGCCCCCGGCCGAGGGACAGGGCCGACAATGAGCAGTTCTTC
>TRBJ2-1|TRBD2|16|TRBV27|few
CASSFISGLANNEQFF
TGTGCCAGCAGTTTTATATCGGGACTAGCGAACAATGAGCAGTTCTTC
>TRBJ2-3|-|14|TRBV5-1|-
CASSLGTPRDTQYF
TGCGCCAGCAGCTTGGGGACTCCACGGGATACGCAGTATTTT
>TRBJ2-7|-|11|TRBV20-1|-
CSARGSYEQYF
TGCAGTGCCAGGGGTTCCTACGAGCAGTACTTC
>TRBJ2-3|-|13|TRBV19|-
CASSPQRTDTQYF
TGTGCCAGTAGTCCACAGAGAACAGATACGCAGTATTTT
>TRBJ1-5|-|15|TRBV6-6|-
CASSYLTGSNQPQHF
TGTGCCAGCAGTTACCTGACAGGCTCAAATCAGCCCCAGCATTTT
>TRBJ2-5|-|14|TRBV4-3|-
CASSQDGGPETQYF
TGCGCCAGCAGCCAAGATGGAGGTCCGGAGACCCAGTACTTC
>TRBJ2-7|TRBD1|13|TRBV28|-
CASSDRGLGEQYF
TGTGCCAGCAGTGACAGGGGGCTGGGTGAGCAGTACTTC
>TRBJ2-3|TRBD2|15|TRBV9|-
CASHSGTSGTDTQYF
TGTGCCAGCCATTCCGGGACTAGCGGGACAGATACGCAGTATTTT
>TRBJ2-3|TRBD1|15|TRBV10-3|-
CAIGLRDRGTDTQYF
TGTGCCATCGGCCTCCGGGACAGGGGCACAGATACGCAGTATTTT